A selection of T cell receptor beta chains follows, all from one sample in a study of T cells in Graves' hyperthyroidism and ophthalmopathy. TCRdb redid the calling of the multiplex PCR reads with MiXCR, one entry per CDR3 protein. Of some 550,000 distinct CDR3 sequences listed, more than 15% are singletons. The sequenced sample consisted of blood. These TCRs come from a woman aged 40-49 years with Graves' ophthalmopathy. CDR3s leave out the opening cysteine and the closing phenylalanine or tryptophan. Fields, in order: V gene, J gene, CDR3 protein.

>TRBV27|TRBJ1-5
ASAWTGVQPQH
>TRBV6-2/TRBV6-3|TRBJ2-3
ASSYNGLGGGDTQY
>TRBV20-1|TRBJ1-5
SAEGEPGNQPQH
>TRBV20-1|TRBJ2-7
SAKGTEPYEQY
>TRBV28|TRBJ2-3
ASSLPGRVTDTQY
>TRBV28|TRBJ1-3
ASGTRTGAGNTIY
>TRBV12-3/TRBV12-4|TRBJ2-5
ASRGLGETQY
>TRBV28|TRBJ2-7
ASNASGRTAYEQY
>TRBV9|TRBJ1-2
ASSVSAIPGGYT
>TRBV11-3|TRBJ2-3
ASSLVGASTDTQY
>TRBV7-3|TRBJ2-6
ASSRAGASSGANVLT
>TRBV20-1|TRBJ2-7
SASEVGTTYEQY
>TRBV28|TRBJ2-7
ASSAQGRKYEQY
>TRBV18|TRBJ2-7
ASSPGWDRVVEQY
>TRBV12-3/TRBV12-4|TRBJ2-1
ASRYSGNEQF
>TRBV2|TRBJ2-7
ASRRLSSNVYEQY
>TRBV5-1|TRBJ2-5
ASTLSGGASEWRETQY
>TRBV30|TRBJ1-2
AWSPRGKGYGYT
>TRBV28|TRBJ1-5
ASSPRTGAYRNQPQH
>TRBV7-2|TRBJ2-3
ASSFGLVDVDTQY
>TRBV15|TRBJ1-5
ATSRDEGPQH
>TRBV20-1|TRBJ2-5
SATLPKGEEIQY
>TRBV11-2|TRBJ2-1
ASSLGRTSGRSHNEQF
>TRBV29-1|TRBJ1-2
SVETGRSPYGYT
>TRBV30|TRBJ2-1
AWSAGETQNEQF
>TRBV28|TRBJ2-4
ASSIRFFQNIQY
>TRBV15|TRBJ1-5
ATSRETGVGQPQH
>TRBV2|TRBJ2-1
ASRRTYNEQF
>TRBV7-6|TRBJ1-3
ASSLGAPYSGNTIY
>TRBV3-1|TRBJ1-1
ASSTGLYTEAF
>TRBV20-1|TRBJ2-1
SAREGETGVRWDEQF
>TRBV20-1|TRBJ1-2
SARTGALYGYT
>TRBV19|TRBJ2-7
ASSWAGASYEQY
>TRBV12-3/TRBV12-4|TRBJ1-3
ASSVGLGGTTIY
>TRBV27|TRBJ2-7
ASAPGVSFTEQY
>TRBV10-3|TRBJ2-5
AIRDRAETQY
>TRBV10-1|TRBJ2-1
ASSDTGTGGVFTYNEQF